Here is one T cell receptor beta chain with its context. Its antigen is still unknown. The data are from a study of siplizumab effects on memory and regulatory T cells. This CDR3 spans 15 amino acids. The germline V gene has CDR1 MNHNY and CDR2 SVGAGI (reference sequence). V lost 6 bases and J 8 bases, leaving 20 bases between the germline ends. Generated by immunoSEQ multiplex PCR, the TCRdb table keeps only in-frame clones and is missing some. The sample carries about 120,000 clones, around 93% recorded once. Whole-study findings and limits: Mappable alloreactive CD4+ clones came from Treg cells about 66% of the time on average with siplizumab, against about 25% in controls. In unstimulated cells, naive T cells appeared more diverse than memory T cells and seemed major alloresponse contributors. Some alloreactive sequences were traceable to unstimulated CD4+ memory cells, and siplizumab significantly reduced them. Solely a minor proportion of alloreactive clones could be assigned to unstimulated subsets.

The origin of this receptor is a human donor in good health. The genes are TRBV6-6 and TRBJ2-4; D may be TRBD1 (6 bases). Sequencing used non-Treg CD4+ T cells sorted from blood. Written as DNA, the CDR3 is TGTGCCAGCAGCTCCGGGACACTTAAGATGGACATTCAGTACTTC. Translating it yields CASSSGTLKMDIQYF.